These 25 T cell receptor beta chains were sequenced from one sample in a study of blood T cell repertoires in COVID-19. The repertoire was sequenced with immunoSEQ multiplex PCR; TCRdb's copy has only in-frame clones and lacks some. This sample has 60,000 to 80,000 clones, with roughly 92% found just once. The material sequenced was peripheral blood. The source is a human donor in a cohort sampled during active COVID-19.

The rearrangement uses TRBV6-6 and TRBJ1-5; 8 bases are shared with TRBD1. CDR3 length: 16 amino acids. From germline, CDR1 is MNHNY and CDR2 SVGAGI (reference sequence). V trimming: 5 bases; J trimming: 5 bases; junction bases outside the gene matches: 11. The DNA for the CDR3 is TGTGCCAGCAGTCTATCCAGGGGGCGCGATGATCAGCCCCAGCATTTT. It is translated as CASSLSRGRDDQPQHF.

The chain employs TRBV4-2 and TRBJ1-6, with D uncertain. V shed 4 bases and J shed 0 bases, with 7 bases lying between them. CDR3 size: 15 residues. In germline, CDR1 is LGHNA, CDR2 YNFKEQ. In nucleotides, the CDR3 is TGTGCCAGCAGCCCTGAGGTCTCCTATAATTCACCCCTCCACTTT. Its protein product is CASSPEVSYNSPLHF.

The chain links TRBV28 to TRBJ1-2; D uncertain. The CDR3 is made up of 11 amino acids. Germline V CDR1 and CDR2: MDHEN, SYDVKM. Trimming cost V 6 bases and J 6 bases, with 8 bases left between them. The DNA of the CDR3 is TGTGCCAGCAGGGCGGTAGATGGCTACACCTTC. It encodes CASRAVDGYTF.

This sequence joins TRBV7-3 and TRBJ1-2; D might be TRBD1 (6 bases). The V end was cut by 4 bases, the J end by 13 bases, with 16 bases between. The CDR3 consists of 12 residues. Germline-derived CDR1 and CDR2 are SGHTA and FQGTGA. The CDR3 loop reads CASSYDRSVLTF. CDR3 nucleotides: TGTGCCAGCAGCTACGACAGGTCGGTTCTCACCTTC.

The rearrangement joins TRBV4-1 to TRBJ2-3, with TRBD2 as a possible D gene (5 bases). The CDR3 has 12 residues. V lost 3 bases to trimming and J lost 6 bases, with 7 bases between them. Germline loops: CDR1 MGHRA, CDR2 YSYEKL. CDR3 sequence (DNA): TGCGCCAGCAGCCAGCCGGGGGATACGCAGTATTTT. It is translated as CASSQPGDTQYF.

This chain links TRBV11-3 with TRBJ2-5; a weak D match, TRBD2 (5 bases). This CDR3 has 14 amino acids. Trimming removed 3 bases from V and 4 bases from J, with 12 bases in between. In germline, CDR1 is SGHNT, CDR2 YENEEA. CDR3 nucleotide sequence: TGTGCCAGCAGCTTGGGTCTAGCCCCAGAGACCCAGTACTTC. Its protein product is CASSLGLAPETQYF.

The chain is built from TRBV16 and TRBJ1-5; D possibly corresponds to TRBD1 (5 bases). V lost 2 bases and J 6 bases, leaving 8 bases between the germline ends. The CDR3 length is 13 residues. CDR1 is KGHSY and CDR2 is FQNENV in the germline V gene. In DNA form, the CDR3 reads TGTGCCAGCAGCCAAGTCGGGGGTCAGCCCCAGCATTTT. It translates to CASSQVGGQPQHF.

The chain joins TRBV15 to TRBJ2-2; no reliable D call. V was shortened by 0 bases and J by 8 bases, with 10 bases between the two germline ends. This CDR3 has 14 residues. In germline, CDR1 is LNHNV, CDR2 YYDKDF (reference sequence). CDR3 residues: CATSRDHAVGELFF. CDR3 DNA sequence: TGTGCCACCAGCAGAGATCACGCAGTAGGGGAGCTGTTTTTT.

The chain carries TRBV7-9 and TRBJ1-3, with a possible D match to TRBD1 (5 bases). The germline V gene encodes CDR1 SEHNR and CDR2 FQNEAQ (reference sequence). This CDR3 comprises 15 residues. V was pared by 5 bases and J by 4 bases, with 15 bases between. CDR3 loop: CASSPRGQGGNTIYF. CDR3 sequence (DNA): TGTGCCAGCAGCCCCCGCGGCCAGGGCGGAAACACCATATATTTT.

The rearrangement joins TRBV5-1 to TRBJ2-7; TRBD1 aligns across 9 bases. The length of the CDR3 is 16 residues. Looked up from germline, CDR1 is SGHRS and CDR2 is YFSETQ. V lost 1 base, J lost 5 bases, and 10 bases stayed unmatched. The CDR3 reads CASSLLPGQGVNEQYF. The CDR3 coding sequence is TGCGCCAGCAGCTTGCTTCCGGGACAGGGTGTGAACGAGCAGTACTTC.

This clone was seen only once. This chain connects TRBV27 to TRBJ1-2, with D possibly being TRBD1 (5 bases). The germline gives CDR1 MNHEY, CDR2 SMNVEV (reference sequence). The CDR3 consists of 14 residues. V lost 9 bases, J lost 6 bases, and 20 bases lay in between. CDR3 DNA sequence: TGTGCCAGTCCGGAGGGGCCGGGGGGAGATGGCTACACCTTC. Protein product: CASPEGPGGDGYTF.

The chain combines TRBV6-5 with TRBJ1-6, with D possibly TRBD1 on 5 matching bases. Germline-derived CDR1 and CDR2 are MNHEY and SVGAGI. V was pared by 6 bases and J by 7 bases, with 13 bases between. This CDR3 contains 14 residues. The CDR3 DNA reads TGTGCCAGCAGCGTGGGCGGGGGAAATTCACCCCTCCACTTT. Protein sequence: CASSVGGGNSPLHF.

V is TRBV7-8 and J is TRBJ1-1; D remains unclear. Trimming removed 1 base from V and 0 bases from J, with 12 bases in between. This CDR3 has 16 residues. The germline V gene has CDR1 SGHVS and CDR2 FQNEAQ. This chain's CDR3 is CASSLDRDGMNTEAFF. The CDR3 DNA is TGTGCCAGCAGCTTAGATCGGGATGGCATGAACACTGAAGCTTTCTTT.

The chain has TRBV21-1 and TRBJ2-7; TRBD2 is taken as the D call from the table, unchecked against the DNA. TRBV21-1 is a known pseudogene. CDR3 length: 15 residues. As DNA, the CDR3 is TGTGCCAGCGATGCTCAGCGGAATGACTCCTACGAGCAGTACTTC. Protein sequence: CASDAQRNDSYEQYF.

The rearrangement uses TRBV7-9 and TRBJ2-7, with 8 bases fitting TRBD2. This CDR3 is 13 amino acids long. The V segment lost 6 bases and the J segment 4 bases; nucleotides outside the gene matches: 5. CDR1 is SEHNR and CDR2 is FQNEAQ in the germline V gene (reference sequence). The CDR3, as DNA: TGTGCCAGCAGTAACACGGGGGGGTACGAGCAGTACTTC. This translates into CASSNTGGYEQYF.

By its share, this clone is medium-sized (0.01 to 0.1%). The J gene is TRBJ2-1, the V gene TRBV11-2; no clear D gene. V was shortened by 4 bases and J by 5 bases, with 9 bases between the two germline ends. Per the germline V gene, CDR1 is SGHAT and CDR2 is FQNNGV. CDR3 length equals 13 residues. The CDR3 DNA reads as TGTGCCAGCAGCTCCAACACAGACAATGAGCAGTTCTTC. It specifies CASSSNTDNEQFF.

The chain combines TRBV7-9 with TRBJ1-4; D is unresolved. Trimming pared 4 bases from V and 3 bases from J, leaving 3 bases between. The CDR3 covers 12 residues. Germline V gene sequence: CDR1 SEHNR, CDR2 FQNEAQ (reference sequence). The CDR3 DNA reads as TGTGCCAGCAGCTCGGCTAATGAAAAACTGTTTTTT. Amino acids: CASSSANEKLFF.

The chain carries TRBV7-9 and TRBJ2-3; D remains ambiguous. The CDR3 has 13 amino acids. Trimming took 8 bases from V and 3 from J, leaving 12 bases between them. Per the germline V gene, CDR1 is SEHNR and CDR2 is FQNEAQ (reference sequence). CDR3 protein: CASLVFGTDTQYF. The CDR3 nucleotides read TGTGCCAGCCTGGTATTCGGGACAGATACGCAGTATTTT.

V is TRBV6-5 and J is TRBJ2-3; TRBD2 matches 10 bases. CDR3 length: 16 amino acids. The J segment lost 2 bases and the V segment lost 1 base, leaving 3 bases of the junction unmatched. Per the germline V gene, CDR1 is MNHEY and CDR2 is SVGAGI. CDR3 nucleotide sequence: TGTGCCAGCAGTTACTACCTAGCGGGGGCCACAGATACGCAGTATTTT. Protein product: CASSYYLAGATDTQYF.

The chain joins TRBV9 to TRBJ2-7; 7 bases are a match to TRBD1. This CDR3 is 13 amino acids long. Germline loops: CDR1 SGDLS, CDR2 YYNGEE. Germline trimming cut 3 bases from V and 6 bases from J; bases unmatched to any gene: 6. The CDR3 region is CASSDDRVGEQYF. Written as DNA, the CDR3 is TGTGCCAGCAGCGATGACAGGGTGGGCGAGCAGTACTTC.

The chain uses TRBV5-8 and TRBJ2-7; unclear D gene. Germline V gene sequence: CDR1 SGHTS, CDR2 YDEGEE. This CDR3 contains 16 residues. Between the trimmed V and J ends, which lost 6 bases and 3 bases, there was a span of 22 bases. The DNA for the CDR3 is TGTGCCAGCACCGAGGCCATTGGAGTCACCCACTACGAGCAGTACTTC. It is translated as CASTEAIGVTHYEQYF.

With respect to this clone: The sample carries other DNA sequences with the same CDR3. As DNA, the CDR3 is TGTGCCAGCAGTCCGCGACAGGGGGTTCAGCCCCAGCATTTT. This encodes CASSPRQGVQPQHF. J is TRBJ1-5 and V is TRBV7-2; 9 positions match TRBD1. Germline V gene sequence: CDR1 SGHTA, CDR2 FQGNSA. The CDR3 has 14 amino acids. V lost 6 bases and J lost 6; bases outside the gene matches: 6.

The chain joins TRBV28 to TRBJ1-3; D is unresolved. CDR1 is MDHEN, CDR2 SYDVKM, per germline. The CDR3 is 11 amino acids. Between the trimmed V and J ends, which lost 2 bases and 9 bases, there was a span of 5 bases. The CDR3 spells CASSLEGTIYF. CDR3 bases: TGTGCCAGCAGTTTAGAGGGCACCATATATTTT.

V usage is TRBV28 and J usage is TRBJ1-5; unclear D gene. This CDR3 contains 16 residues. The germline V and J ends were trimmed by 2 bases and 2 bases, with 13 bases remaining between them. Germline V lookup: CDR1 MDHEN, CDR2 SYDVKM. CDR3 bases: TGTGCCAGCAGTTTAGGAGGGCAGACCGGCAATCAGCCCCAGCATTTT. Translated: CASSLGGQTGNQPQHF.

The CDR3 DNA reads TGTGCCAGCAGTCCTACAGGGGGTCAAGAGACCCAGTACTTC. Protein sequence: CASSPTGGQETQYF. The chain is built from TRBV6-5 and TRBJ2-5; 8 bases agree with TRBD1. Germline V gene lookup returns CDR1 MNHEY and CDR2 SVGAGI. Trimming at V came to 5 bases and at J to 2 bases, leaving 4 bases not matched to a gene. The CDR3 contains 14 residues.